This T cell receptor beta chain comes out of a study of control samples from healthy donors and cancer patients. TCRdb's table, derived via immunoSEQ multiplex PCR, lists solely in-frame clones and lacks some. Among 150,000 to 180,000 clones, approximately 94% were seen once, and the ten largest hold approximately 6%. The sequence derives from a man between 35 and 55 years old in good health. Sample: blood.

CDR3 bases: TGTGCCAGCAGTTTTAGGGTGGCGGCGAGCTCCTATAATTCACCCCTCCACTTT. Protein product: CASSFRVAASSYNSPLHF. V and J are TRBV27 and TRBJ1-6; unclear D gene. The ends were cut back, 3 bases at V and 0 bases at J, with 15 bases in the middle. The CDR3 has 18 amino acids. CDR1 and CDR2 from the germline V gene are MNHEY and SMNVEV (reference sequence).